This T cell receptor (beta chain) stems from a study of identifying expanded T cells in peripheral blood. Overall study findings and caveats: Roughly two-week clone count variance significantly increased as total template count grew. About 1.2 clones differed between technical replicates, versus about 15 and 19 over time.

For this clone: Its specificity is not known.

Collection occurred without any documented infections or immune events in donors. Clones were read by immunoSEQ multiplex PCR, and TCRdb kept only the in-frame ones, dropping some. This repertoire shows about 82,000 clones, about 90% found once; its top ten account for roughly 7%. The CDR3 is 15 residues long. Per the germline V gene, CDR1 is SGHNT and CDR2 is YYREEE (reference sequence). V shed 4 bases, J shed 1 base, and the junction held 5 bases outside the gene matches. This TCR was recovered from a person between 18 and 75 years old in good health. The V and J genes are TRBV5-4 and TRBJ2-7; TRBD1 matches at 10 bases. The material sequenced was blood. CDR3 bases: TGTGCCAGCAGCCCACGGACAGGGGGATCCTACGAGCAGTACTTC. It is translated as CASSPRTGGSYEQYF.